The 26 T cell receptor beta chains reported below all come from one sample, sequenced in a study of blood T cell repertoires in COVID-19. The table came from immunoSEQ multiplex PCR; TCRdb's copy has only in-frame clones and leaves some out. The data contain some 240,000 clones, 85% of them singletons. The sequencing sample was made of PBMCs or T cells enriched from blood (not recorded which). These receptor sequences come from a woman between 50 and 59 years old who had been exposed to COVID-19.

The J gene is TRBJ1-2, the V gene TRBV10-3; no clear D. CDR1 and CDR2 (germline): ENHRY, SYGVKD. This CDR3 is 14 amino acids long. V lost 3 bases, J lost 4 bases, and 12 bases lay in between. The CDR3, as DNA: TGTGCCATCAGTGAACCGGGGTCGGGCTATGGCTACACCTTC. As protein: CAISEPGSGYGYTF.

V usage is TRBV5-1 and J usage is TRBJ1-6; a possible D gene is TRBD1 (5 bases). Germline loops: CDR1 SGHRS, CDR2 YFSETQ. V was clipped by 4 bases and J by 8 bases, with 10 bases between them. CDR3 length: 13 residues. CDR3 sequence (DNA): TGCGCCAGCAGCGTCGGAGGGGATTCACCCCTCCACTTT. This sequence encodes CASSVGGDSPLHF.

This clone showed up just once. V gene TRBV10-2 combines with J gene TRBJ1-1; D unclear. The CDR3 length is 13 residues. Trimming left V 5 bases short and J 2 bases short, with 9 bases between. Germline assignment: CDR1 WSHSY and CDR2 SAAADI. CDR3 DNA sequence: TGCGCCAGCAGTCGCAGGCTTAACACTGAAGCTTTCTTT. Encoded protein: CASSRRLNTEAFF.

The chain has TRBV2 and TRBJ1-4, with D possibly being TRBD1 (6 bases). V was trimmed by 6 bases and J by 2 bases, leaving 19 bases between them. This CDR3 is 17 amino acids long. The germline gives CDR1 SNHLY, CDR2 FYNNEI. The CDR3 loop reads CASRLIGSGVTNEKLFF. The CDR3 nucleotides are TGTGCCAGCAGGCTCATCGGTTCAGGGGTCACTAATGAAAAACTGTTTTTT.

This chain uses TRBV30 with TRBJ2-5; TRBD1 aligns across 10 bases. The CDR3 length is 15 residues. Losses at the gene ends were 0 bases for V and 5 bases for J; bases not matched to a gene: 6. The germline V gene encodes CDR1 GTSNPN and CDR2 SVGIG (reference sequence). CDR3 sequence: CAWSVKTGGGETQYF. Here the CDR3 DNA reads TGTGCCTGGAGTGTAAAGACAGGGGGCGGGGAGACCCAGTACTTC.

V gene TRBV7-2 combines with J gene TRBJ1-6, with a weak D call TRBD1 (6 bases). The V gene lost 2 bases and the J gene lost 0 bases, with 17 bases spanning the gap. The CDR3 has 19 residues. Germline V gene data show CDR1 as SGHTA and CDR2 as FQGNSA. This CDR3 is CASSLRKTGQSSYNSPLHF. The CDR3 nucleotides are TGTGCCAGCAGCTTACGGAAAACGGGACAAAGCTCCTATAATTCACCCCTCCACTTT.

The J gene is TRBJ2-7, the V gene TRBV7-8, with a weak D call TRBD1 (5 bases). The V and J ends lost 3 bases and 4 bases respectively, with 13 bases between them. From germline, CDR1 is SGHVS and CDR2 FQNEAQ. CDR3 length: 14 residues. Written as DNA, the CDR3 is TGTGCCAGCAGCTTCCCAGGGCTGGGTTACGAGCAGTACTTC. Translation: CASSFPGLGYEQYF.

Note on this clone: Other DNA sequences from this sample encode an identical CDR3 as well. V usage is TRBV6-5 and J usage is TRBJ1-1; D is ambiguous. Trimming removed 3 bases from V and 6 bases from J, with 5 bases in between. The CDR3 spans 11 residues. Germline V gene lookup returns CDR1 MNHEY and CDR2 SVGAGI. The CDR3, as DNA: TGTGCCAGCAGTTATCTGTCTGAAGCTTTCTTT. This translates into CASSYLSEAFF.

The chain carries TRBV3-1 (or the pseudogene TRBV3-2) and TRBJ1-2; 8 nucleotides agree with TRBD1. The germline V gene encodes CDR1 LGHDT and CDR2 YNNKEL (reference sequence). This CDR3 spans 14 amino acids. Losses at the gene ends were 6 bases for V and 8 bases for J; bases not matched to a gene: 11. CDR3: CASRMTGDLGGYTF. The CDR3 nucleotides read TGTGCCAGCAGGATGACAGGGGACCTGGGGGGCTACACCTTC.

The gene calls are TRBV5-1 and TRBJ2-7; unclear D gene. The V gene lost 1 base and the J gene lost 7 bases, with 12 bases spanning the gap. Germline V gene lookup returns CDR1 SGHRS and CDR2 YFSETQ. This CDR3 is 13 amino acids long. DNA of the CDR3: TGCGCCAGCAGCTTGAATCGGCAGAGGGAGCAGTACTTC. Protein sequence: CASSLNRQREQYF.

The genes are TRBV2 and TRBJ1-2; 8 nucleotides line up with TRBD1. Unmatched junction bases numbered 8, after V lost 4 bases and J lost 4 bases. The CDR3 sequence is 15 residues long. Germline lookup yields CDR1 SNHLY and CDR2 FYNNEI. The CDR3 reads CASSGAGGDGYGYTF. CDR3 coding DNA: TGTGCCAGCAGTGGGGCAGGGGGCGACGGCTATGGCTACACCTTC.

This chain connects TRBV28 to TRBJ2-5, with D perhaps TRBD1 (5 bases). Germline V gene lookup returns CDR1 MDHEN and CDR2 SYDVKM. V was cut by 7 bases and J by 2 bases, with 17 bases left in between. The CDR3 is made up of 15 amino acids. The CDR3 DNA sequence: TGTGCCAGCACTGGGGATCAGGGCTGGCAAGAGACCCAGTACTTC. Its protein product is CASTGDQGWQETQYF.

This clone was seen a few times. The chain's CDR3 is CASSSRSGEAFF. As DNA, the CDR3 is TGTGCCAGTAGTTCTAGGTCGGGTGAAGCTTTCTTT. This rearrangement joins TRBV19 to TRBJ1-1; D is uncertain. CDR1 is LNHDA and CDR2 is SQIVND in the germline V gene (reference sequence). V lost 5 bases, J lost 7 bases, and 11 bases lay in between. CDR3 length: 12 residues.

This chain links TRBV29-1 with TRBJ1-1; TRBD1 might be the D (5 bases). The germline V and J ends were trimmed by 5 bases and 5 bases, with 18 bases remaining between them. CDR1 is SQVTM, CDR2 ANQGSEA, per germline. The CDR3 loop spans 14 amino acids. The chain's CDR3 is CSVPGAGRWTEAFF. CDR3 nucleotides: TGCAGCGTTCCGGGCGCAGGGCGCTGGACTGAAGCTTTCTTT.

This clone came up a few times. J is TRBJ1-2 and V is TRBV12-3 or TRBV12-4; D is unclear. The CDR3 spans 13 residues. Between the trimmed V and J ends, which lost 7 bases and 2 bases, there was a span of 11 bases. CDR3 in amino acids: CASTPRGNYGYTF. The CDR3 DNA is TGTGCCAGCACCCCACGGGGAAACTATGGCTACACCTTC.

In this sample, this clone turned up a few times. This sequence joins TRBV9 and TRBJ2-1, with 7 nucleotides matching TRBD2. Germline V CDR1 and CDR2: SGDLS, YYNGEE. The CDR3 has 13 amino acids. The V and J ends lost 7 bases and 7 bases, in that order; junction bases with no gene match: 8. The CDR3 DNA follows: TGTGCCAGCTCCCCAGCGGGGAATAATGAGCAGTTCTTC. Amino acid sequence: CASSPAGNNEQFF.

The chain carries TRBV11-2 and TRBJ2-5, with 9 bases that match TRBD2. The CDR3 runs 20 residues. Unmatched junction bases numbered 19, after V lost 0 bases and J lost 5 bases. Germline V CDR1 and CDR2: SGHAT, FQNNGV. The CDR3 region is CASSLDRVGGGAAIGETQYF. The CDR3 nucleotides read TGTGCCAGCAGCTTAGACAGAGTCGGCGGGGGGGCCGCCATTGGGGAGACCCAGTACTTC.

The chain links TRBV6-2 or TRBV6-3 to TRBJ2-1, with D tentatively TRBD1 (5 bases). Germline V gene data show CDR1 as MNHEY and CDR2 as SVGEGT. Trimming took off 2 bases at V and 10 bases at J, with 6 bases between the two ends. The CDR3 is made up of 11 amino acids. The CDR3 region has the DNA TGTGCCAGCAGTTACCCAGGGGAGCAGTTCTTC. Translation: CASSYPGEQFF.

The DNA for the CDR3 is TGTGCCAGCAGCTTAGCGAGGAGGGTCGGAGATGAGCAGTTCTTC. Amino acid sequence: CASSLARRVGDEQFF. The V call is TRBV7-2, the J call TRBJ2-1; D may be TRBD2 (6 bases). Trimming pared 0 bases from V and 8 bases from J, leaving 14 bases between. CDR3 length: 15 amino acids. Per germline, CDR1 SGHTA and CDR2 FQGNSA.

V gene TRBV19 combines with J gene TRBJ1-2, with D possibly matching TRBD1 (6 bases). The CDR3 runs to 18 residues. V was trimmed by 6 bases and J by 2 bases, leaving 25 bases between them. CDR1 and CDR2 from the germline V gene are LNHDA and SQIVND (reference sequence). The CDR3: CASRRILLGGGLNYGYTF. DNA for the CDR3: TGTGCCAGTAGAAGGATCCTTCTGGGCGGGGGCTTGAACTATGGCTACACCTTC. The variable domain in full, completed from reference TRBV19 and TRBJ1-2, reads DGGITQSPKYLFRKEGQNVTLSCEQNLNHDAMYWYRQDPGQGLRLIYYSQIVNDFQKGDIAEGYSVSREKKESFPLTVTSAQKNPTAFYLCASRRILLGGGLNYGYTFGSGTRLTVV.

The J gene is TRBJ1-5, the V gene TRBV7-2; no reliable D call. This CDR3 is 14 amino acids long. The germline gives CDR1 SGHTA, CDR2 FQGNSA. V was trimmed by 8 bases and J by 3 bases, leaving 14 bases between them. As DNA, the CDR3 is TGTGCCAGCTCCCGGGGAGGTACCAATCAGCCCCAGCATTTT. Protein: CASSRGGTNQPQHF.

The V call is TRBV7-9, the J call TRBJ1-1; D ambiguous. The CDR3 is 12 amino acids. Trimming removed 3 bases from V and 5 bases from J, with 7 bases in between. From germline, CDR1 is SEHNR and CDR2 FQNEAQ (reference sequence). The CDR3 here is CASSFEKTEAFF. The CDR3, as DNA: TGTGCCAGCAGCTTCGAGAAAACTGAAGCTTTCTTT.

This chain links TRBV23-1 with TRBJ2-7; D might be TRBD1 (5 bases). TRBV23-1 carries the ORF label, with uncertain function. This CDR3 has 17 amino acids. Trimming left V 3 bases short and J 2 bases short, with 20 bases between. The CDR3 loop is CASSQNAQGHAAYEQYF. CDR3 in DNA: TGCGCCAGCAGTCAGAACGCGCAGGGCCACGCGGCCTACGAGCAGTACTTC.

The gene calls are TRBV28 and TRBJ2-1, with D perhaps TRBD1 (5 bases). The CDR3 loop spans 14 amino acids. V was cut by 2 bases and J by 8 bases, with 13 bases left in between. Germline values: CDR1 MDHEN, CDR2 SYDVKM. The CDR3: CASSLLQVLDEQFF. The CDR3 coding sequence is TGTGCCAGCAGTTTACTACAGGTTCTCGATGAGCAGTTCTTC.

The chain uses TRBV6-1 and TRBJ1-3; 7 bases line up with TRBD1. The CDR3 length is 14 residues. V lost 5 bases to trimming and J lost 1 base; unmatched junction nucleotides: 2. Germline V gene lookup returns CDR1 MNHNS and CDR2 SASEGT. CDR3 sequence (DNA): TGTGCCAGCAGTATACAGGGGTCTGGAAACACCATATATTTT. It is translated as CASSIQGSGNTIYF.

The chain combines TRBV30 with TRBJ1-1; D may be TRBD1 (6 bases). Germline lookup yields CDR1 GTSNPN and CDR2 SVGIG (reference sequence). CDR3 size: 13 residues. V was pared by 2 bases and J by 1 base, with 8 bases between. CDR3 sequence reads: CAWSTGPNTEAFF. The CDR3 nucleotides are TGTGCCTGGAGTACAGGGCCGAACACTGAAGCTTTCTTT.